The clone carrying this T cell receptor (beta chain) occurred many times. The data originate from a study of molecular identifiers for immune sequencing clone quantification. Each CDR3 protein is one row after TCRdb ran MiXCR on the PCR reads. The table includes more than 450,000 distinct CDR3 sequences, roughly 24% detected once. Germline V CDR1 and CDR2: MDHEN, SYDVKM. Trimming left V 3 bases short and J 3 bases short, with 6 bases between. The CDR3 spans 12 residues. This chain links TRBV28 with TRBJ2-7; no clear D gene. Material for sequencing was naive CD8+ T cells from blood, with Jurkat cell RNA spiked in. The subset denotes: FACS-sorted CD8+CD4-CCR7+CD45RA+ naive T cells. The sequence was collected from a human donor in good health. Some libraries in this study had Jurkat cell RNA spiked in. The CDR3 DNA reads TGTGCCAGCAGTTTTAGGGTCTACGAGCAGTACTTC. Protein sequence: CASSFRVYEQYF. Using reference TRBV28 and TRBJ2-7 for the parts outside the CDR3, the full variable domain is DVKVTQSSRYLVKRTGEKVFLECVQDMDHENMFWYRQDPGLGLRLIYFSYDVKMKEKGDIPEGYSVSREKKERFSLILESASTNQTSMYLCASSFRVYEQYFGPGTRLTVT.